The 28 T cell receptor beta chains in this list originate from one sample, sequenced in a study of shared clonotypes between healthy human individuals. Profiled with immunoSEQ multiplex PCR; TCRdb holds only in-frame clones, not every one. In the table there are fewer than 2.5 million clones, approximately 93% of which are singletons. The source material was naive CD4+ T cells from PBMCs. Regarding subset: CD45RA+ positively selected. These receptors were obtained from a man between 18 and 29 years old in good health. Some clones in this sample may be carry-over from other donors' samples.

The chain combines TRBV6-1 with TRBJ1-3; unclear D gene. V lost 7 bases and J 0 bases, leaving 13 bases between the germline ends. CDR1 and CDR2 (germline): MNHNS, SASEGT. This CDR3 has 15 amino acids. In nucleotides, the CDR3 is TGTGCCAGCACGGTTTGGGTCCACTCTGGAAACACCATATATTTT. Translating it yields CASTVWVHSGNTIYF.

Only one count was recorded for this clone. The CDR3 loop reads CASSARGQYF. The CDR3, as DNA: TGCGCCAGCAGTGCCAGGGGCCAGTACTTC. This chain uses TRBV10-1 with TRBJ2-5, with a possible D match to TRBD1 (6 bases). Trimming pared 4 bases from V and 10 bases from J, leaving 7 bases between. The germline V gene has CDR1 WNHNN and CDR2 SYGVQD (reference sequence). The CDR3 extends over 10 amino acids.

This chain links TRBV15 with TRBJ1-2, with TRBD1 matching 8 bases. CDR1 and CDR2 from the germline V gene are LNHNV and YYDKDF (reference sequence). The ends lost 1 base at V and 4 bases at J; junction bases unmatched: 2. The CDR3 spans 14 residues. The CDR3 nucleotides are TGTGCCACCAGCAGAGGAGACAGGGGCTATGGCTACACCTTC. Its translation is CATSRGDRGYGYTF.

This chain uses TRBV28 with TRBJ1-1, with D possibly being TRBD1 (6 bases). Germline CDR1 is MDHEN and CDR2 is SYDVKM. With 7 bases removed from V and 10 bases from J, the gap between germline ends came to 19 bases. CDR3 length: 13 amino acids. As DNA, the CDR3 is TGTGCCAGCACAAGGTCAGGGGTGGTACGAGCTTTCTTT. Translated, it gives CASTRSGVVRAFF.

The gene calls are TRBV14 and TRBJ1-2, with a weak D call TRBD1 (5 bases). From germline, CDR1 is SGHDN and CDR2 FVKESK. V was cut by 4 bases and J by 4 bases, with 10 bases left in between. The CDR3 runs to 13 residues. The CDR3 loop is CASSLGPPYGYTF. In DNA, the CDR3 is TGTGCCAGCAGCCTGGGACCGCCCTATGGCTACACCTTC.

This clone was recorded once. The chain is built from TRBV19 and TRBJ2-1; TRBD2 agrees at 11 bases. The CDR3 covers 14 residues. Germline lookup yields CDR1 LNHDA and CDR2 SQIVND (reference sequence). Unmatched junction bases numbered 5, after V lost 6 bases and J lost 7 bases. DNA of the CDR3: TGTGCCAGTAGAACTAGCGGGAGATCGAATGAGCAGTTCTTC. This sequence encodes CASRTSGRSNEQFF.

The CDR3 DNA sequence: TGCGCCAGCAGCTTGGGATTAGTGGGTCCGGAAACAGATACGCAGTATTTT. Its protein product is CASSLGLVGPETDTQYF. V gene TRBV5-1 combines with J gene TRBJ2-3; D gene ambiguous. Germline CDR1 is SGHRS and CDR2 is YFSETQ. Trimming removed 0 bases at V and 3 bases at J, with 17 bases between. This CDR3 has 17 residues.

The chain has TRBV7-8 and TRBJ2-1; 14 bases map to TRBD2. CDR1 is SGHVS and CDR2 is FQNEAQ in the germline V gene. After removal of 2 bases from V and 4 bases from J, the junction contained 7 bases not matched to a gene. The CDR3 contains 18 residues. CDR3 bases: TGTGCCAGCAGCTTATCCGGGACTAGCGGGAGTGGGTACAATGAGCAGTTCTTC. It is translated as CASSLSGTSGSGYNEQFF.

Details on this clone: Different DNA sequences within this sample yield the same CDR3. The chain links TRBV28 to TRBJ2-7, with D perhaps TRBD1 or TRBD2 (5 bases each). CDR1 and CDR2 from the germline V gene are MDHEN and SYDVKM. V lost 5 bases and J 4 bases, leaving 9 bases between the germline ends. This CDR3 region has 12 residues. The DNA for the CDR3 is TGTGCCAGCAGTCGGGACCCTTACGAGCAGTACTTC. Translated, it gives CASSRDPYEQYF.

Turning to this clone: Within the sample, other DNA sequences also encode this same CDR3. The rearrangement joins TRBV29-1 to TRBJ2-1, with D uncertain. Germline V CDR1 and CDR2: SQVTM, ANQGSEA. Trimming removed 3 bases at V and 4 bases at J, with 4 bases between. The CDR3 has 11 residues. CDR3 nucleotides: TGCAGCGTTGATCGGTACAATGAGCAGTTCTTC. Protein sequence: CSVDRYNEQFF.

This chain joins TRBV5-8 and TRBJ1-5, with D maybe TRBD1 (6 bases). The germline V and J ends were trimmed by 4 bases and 4 bases, with 15 bases remaining between them. The CDR3 is 15 amino acids. The germline gives CDR1 SGHTS, CDR2 YDEGEE. The CDR3 DNA reads as TGTGCCAGCAGCGGAACCGGGACACCGAATCAGCCCCAGCATTTT. Its translation: CASSGTGTPNQPQHF. The variable domain in full, completed from reference TRBV5-8 and TRBJ1-5, reads EAGVTQSPTHLIKTRGQQATLRCSPISGHTSVYWYQQALGLGLQFLLWYDEGEERNRGNFPPRFSGRQFPNYSSELNVNALELEDSALYLCASSGTGTPNQPQHFGDGTRLSIL.

This chain uses TRBV12-5 with TRBJ2-2, with 14 bases lining up with TRBD2. CDR3 size: 22 residues. The V gene's germline CDR1 is LGHNT and CDR2 FRNRAP. Unmatched junction bases numbered 21, after V lost 4 bases and J lost 5 bases. CDR3 DNA: TGTGCTAGTGGTTCTCCCCCCTTAAGACTAGCGGGAGGGCCCCCGGGGACCGGGGAGCTGTTTTTT. This gives the protein CASGSPPLRLAGGPPGTGELFF.

This clone was observed once. The CDR3 protein is CASSPTWNINYGYTF. CDR3 nucleotide sequence: TGTGCCAGCTCACCGACCTGGAATATTAACTATGGCTACACCTTC. The V and J genes are TRBV18 and TRBJ1-2; D is unresolved. V lost 3 bases to trimming and J lost 1 base, with 12 bases between them. CDR1 is KGHSH, CDR2 LQKENI, per germline. The CDR3 consists of 15 residues.

This chain connects TRBV19 to TRBJ2-1; D possibly corresponds to TRBD2 (5 bases). V dropped 3 bases and J dropped 3 bases, with 15 bases sitting between them. Germline lookup yields CDR1 LNHDA and CDR2 SQIVND (reference sequence). This CDR3 is 16 amino acids long. CDR3 in amino acids: CASSIGSPSLYNEQFF. The CDR3 nucleotides read TGTGCCAGTAGTATCGGTTCCCCTAGCCTCTACAATGAGCAGTTCTTC.

The chain carries TRBV5-1 and TRBJ2-7; 10 bases line up with TRBD1. V was pared by 2 bases and J by 6 bases, with 5 bases of the junction left unmatched. The CDR3 length is 14 residues. Germline V gives CDR1 SGHRS, CDR2 YFSETQ. The CDR3 loop is CASSFPGQGREQYF. DNA of the CDR3: TGCGCCAGCAGCTTCCCGGGACAGGGGCGCGAGCAGTACTTC.

V gene TRBV2 combines with J gene TRBJ1-2; D possibly corresponds to TRBD1 (6 bases). The germline V gene has CDR1 SNHLY and CDR2 FYNNEI. V was clipped by 6 bases and J by 4 bases, with 12 bases between them. The CDR3 has 13 residues. In DNA, the CDR3 is TGTGCCAGCAGAGAAATGGACAGCTATGGCTACACCTTC. It yields the protein CASREMDSYGYTF.

V is TRBV7-3 and J is TRBJ1-6; perhaps TRBD1 as D (5 bases). The CDR3 has 16 residues. CDR1 SGHTA and CDR2 FQGTGA come from the germline V gene. Trimming stripped 5 bases from V and 5 bases from J, with 16 bases between. The CDR3 bases are TGTGCCAGCAGCCTGCTGGGCCAGGGTAATAATTCACCCCTCCACTTT. As protein: CASSLLGQGNNSPLHF. Using reference TRBV7-3 and TRBJ1-6 for the parts outside the CDR3, the full variable domain is GAGVSQTPSNKVTEKGKYVELRCDPISGHTALYWYRQSLGQGPEFLIYFQGTGAADDSGLPNDRFFAVRPEGSVSTLKIQRTERGDSAVYLCASSLLGQGNNSPLHFGNGTRLTVT.

J is TRBJ1-2 and V is TRBV29-1, with TRBD1 identical over 9 bases. This CDR3 contains 11 residues. With V trimmed by 7 bases and J by 7 bases, 4 bases remained unmatched. Germline V lookup: CDR1 SQVTM, CDR2 ANQGSEA. Here the CDR3 DNA reads TGCAGCGGGGACAGGGAAGTTGGCTACACCTTC. Encoded protein: CSGDREVGYTF. Full variable domain (missing parts from reference TRBV29-1 and TRBJ1-2): SAVISQKPSRDICQRGTSLTIQCQVDSQVTMMFWYRQQPGQSLTLIATANQGSEATYESGFVIDKFPISRPNLTFSTLTVSNMSPEDSSIYLCSGDREVGYTFGSGTRLTVV.

This clone occurred once. The chain employs TRBV2 and TRBJ2-1; 9 bases fit TRBD1. With V trimmed by 6 bases and J by 6 bases, 9 bases remained unmatched. In germline, CDR1 is SNHLY, CDR2 FYNNEI. The CDR3 runs to 15 residues. The CDR3 DNA reads as TGTGCCAGCAGAAAGGAGGGACAGGGCCGCAATGAGCAGTTCTTC. Residues: CASRKEGQGRNEQFF.

The chain has TRBV28 and TRBJ2-1, with a tentative D call TRBD2 (5 bases). The germline V and J ends were trimmed by 4 bases and 2 bases, with 18 bases remaining between them. Germline CDR1 is MDHEN and CDR2 is SYDVKM. The CDR3 consists of 17 residues. The DNA of the CDR3 is TGTGCCAGCAGTTCCCGAATAGGTAGCGTCCCCTACAATGAGCAGTTCTTC. Its protein is CASSSRIGSVPYNEQFF.

This clone showed up just once. This chain joins TRBV11-1 and TRBJ2-7; D might be TRBD2 (5 bases). Germline V gives CDR1 SGHAT, CDR2 FQDESV (reference sequence). Trimming took off 3 bases at V and 4 bases at J, with 13 bases between the two ends. The CDR3 covers 14 residues. The CDR3 reads CASSFRGPLYEQYF. In DNA form, the CDR3 reads TGTGCCAGCAGCTTTCGGGGTCCTCTTTACGAGCAGTACTTC.

This chain connects TRBV10-3 to TRBJ2-1; TRBD2 aligns across 7 bases. Germline trimming cut 2 bases from V and 5 bases from J; bases unmatched to any gene: 9. The V gene's germline CDR1 is ENHRY and CDR2 SYGVKD. The CDR3 loop spans 16 amino acids. Here the CDR3 reads CAISEPTWEGNNEQFF. The DNA for the CDR3 is TGTGCCATCAGTGAGCCCACTTGGGAGGGGAACAATGAGCAGTTCTTC.

The chain joins TRBV5-1 to TRBJ2-1; D is possibly TRBD2 (5 bases). V lost 1 base to trimming and J lost 7 bases, with 9 bases between them. This CDR3 is 13 amino acids long. Germline V CDR1 and CDR2: SGHRS, YFSETQ. In nucleotides, the CDR3 is TGCGCCAGCAGCTTGATAGGGAGTAATGAGCAGTTCTTC. Translated: CASSLIGSNEQFF.

The rearrangement joins TRBV2 to TRBJ2-6; D unresolved. CDR1 is SNHLY and CDR2 is FYNNEI in the germline V gene. V was cut by 5 bases and J by 2 bases, with 13 bases left in between. This CDR3 has 16 amino acids. This CDR3 is CASSSFLGAGANVLTF. CDR3 DNA sequence: TGTGCCAGCAGTAGTTTCCTTGGGGCTGGGGCCAACGTCCTGACTTTC.

This clone was recorded once. CDR3 sequence (DNA): TGTGCCAGCAGCTCCTATAGCGGGAAAAACACCGGGGAGCTGTTTTTT. Its translation: CASSSYSGKNTGELFF. This rearrangement joins TRBV7-6 to TRBJ2-2; 8 bases are a match to TRBD2. Trimming removed 4 bases from V and 2 bases from J; junction bases left unmatched: 6. The CDR3 is made up of 16 amino acids. CDR1 is SGHVS and CDR2 is FNYEAQ in the germline V gene.

CDR3 loop: CASSESHAGGTSGQETQYF. The CDR3 nucleotides are TGTGCCAGCAGCGAGAGTCACGCGGGAGGCACCTCCGGCCAAGAGACCCAGTACTTC. The chain recombines TRBV9 with TRBJ2-5; TRBD2 aligns across 8 bases. Germline-derived CDR1 and CDR2 are SGDLS and YYNGEE. After removal of 3 bases from V and 1 base from J, the junction contained 17 bases not matched to a gene. The CDR3 is 19 amino acids. Based on the CDR3 plus reference TRBV9 and TRBJ2-5, the full variable domain is DSGVTQTPKHLITATGQRVTLRCSPRSGDLSVYWYQQSLDQGLQFLIQYYNGEERAKGNILERFSAQQFPDLHSELNLSSLELGDSALYFCASSESHAGGTSGQETQYFGPGTRLLVL.

The CDR3 spells CASSLTGAEEKLFF. In DNA form, the CDR3 reads TGCGCCAGCAGCTTGACAGGGGCCGAAGAAAAACTGTTTTTT. The J gene is TRBJ1-4, the V gene TRBV5-1; 7 bases are a match to TRBD1. Germline V gives CDR1 SGHRS, CDR2 YFSETQ. The ends lost 1 base at V and 8 bases at J; junction bases unmatched: 5. The CDR3 totals 14 residues.

The rearrangement uses TRBV13 and TRBJ1-6; 7 nucleotides agree with TRBD1. The CDR3 has 17 amino acids. Trimming took 9 bases from V and 8 from J; bases not matched to a gene: 19. Germline V gene sequence: CDR1 PRHDT, CDR2 FYEKMQ (reference sequence). In DNA form, the CDR3 reads TGTGCCAGGCAAAGGGGGCTAAACGGTGGATGGGATTCACCCCTCCACTTT. Encoded protein: CARQRGLNGGWDSPLHF.